This entry is about one T cell receptor (beta chain). What it recognizes is unknown. This record belongs to a study of shared clonotypes between healthy human individuals. Each subset's genomic DNA was shared equally among a number of immunoSEQ plates. Sequencing used immunoSEQ multiplex PCR; TCRdb keeps in-frame clones, though not all of them. This repertoire shows 2 million to 2.5 million clones, roughly 96% found once; its top ten account for 0.13%. Overall study results and limits: An expected dependence of interdonor clonotype sharing on sequencing depth was noted. Naive subsets tended to show greater estimated richness than memory subsets. Naive CD4 clonotypes were shared across a handful of donors at around 5.4%.

V dropped 4 bases and J dropped 5; count of bases not matched to a gene: 19. Per the germline V gene, CDR1 is KGHSH and CDR2 is LQKENI. This CDR3 region has 18 residues. Source material: naive CD4+ T cells sorted from blood. Stated subset: CD45RA+ positively selected. The V gene is TRBV18, the J gene TRBJ1-2, with 7 nucleotides matching TRBD1. The clonotype comes from a man in his late teens or twenties in good health. The CDR3 loop reads CASSLIGTESNFLYGYTF. DNA for the CDR3: TGTGCCAGCTCACTTATCGGGACAGAAAGTAACTTTTTATATGGCTACACCTTC.